These T cell receptor beta chains were read from a single sample in a study of T cells in tuberculosis. Repertoires were generated with immunoSEQ multiplex PCR, while TCRdb's copy carries only in-frame clones and drops some. The sample shows fewer than 40,000 clones, around 97% of them seen only once. The sample was PBMCs. The source is a donor between 10 and 35 years old with latent tuberculosis or without tuberculosis infection. Both conserved end residues are part of each CDR3. A D gene is named only where the DNA matches it firmly. The size field is filled for only some rows; it gives once, few, many or a size class.

v_gene: TRBV7-8
d_gene: TRBD2
len: 15
abundance: once
j_gene: TRBJ2-3
CDR3nt: TGTGCCAGCAGCCGACTAGCGGGGCTCACAGATACGCAGTATTTT
CDR3aa: CASSRLAGLTDTQYF

v_gene: TRBV28
d_gene: TRBD2
len: 17
abundance: .
j_gene: TRBJ2-1
CDR3nt: TGTGCCAGCAGTTTAATGAGGGGAGCGGGGATGTACAATGAGCAGTTCTTC
CDR3aa: CASSLMRGAGMYNEQFF

v_gene: TRBV5-1
d_gene: TRBD2
len: 17
abundance: .
j_gene: TRBJ2-3
CDR3nt: TGCGCCAGCAGCACAAACCCTAGCGGGCGTAGCACAGATACGCAGTATTTT
CDR3aa: CASSTNPSGRSTDTQYF

v_gene: TRBV5-1
d_gene: TRBD1
len: 17
abundance: .
j_gene: TRBJ1-5
CDR3nt: TGCGCCAGCAGCCCCGGACAGGGGGCGCATAGCAATCAGCCCCAGCATTTT
CDR3aa: CASSPGQGAHSNQPQHF

v_gene: TRBV5-6
d_gene: TRBD1
len: 18
abundance: .
j_gene: TRBJ1-2
CDR3nt: TGTGCCAGCAGCTTGGTGGGTCGTAGGGGGCGCGTCTTCTTGGGCTACACCTTC
CDR3aa: CASSLVGRRGRVFLGYTF

v_gene: TRBV6-1
d_gene: .
len: 11
abundance: .
j_gene: TRBJ2-7
CDR3nt: TGTGCCAGCGGGGCTGGCTACGAGCAGTACTTC
CDR3aa: CASGAGYEQYF

v_gene: TRBV4-1
d_gene: TRBD2
len: 15
abundance: once
j_gene: TRBJ2-7
CDR3nt: TGCGCCAGCAGCCAAGTCCCAGCGGGACTCTACGAGCAGTACTTC
CDR3aa: CASSQVPAGLYEQYF

v_gene: TRBV5-1
d_gene: .
len: 14
abundance: .
j_gene: TRBJ2-2
CDR3nt: TGCGCCAGCAGTCCCGGGGAGGTCACCGGGGAGCTGTTTTTT
CDR3aa: CASSPGEVTGELFF

v_gene: TRBV7-8
d_gene: TRBD1
len: 18
abundance: .
j_gene: TRBJ1-5
CDR3nt: TGTGCCAGCAGCCCCGGGACAGGGGGCGTAGGTGGCAATCAGCCCCAGCATTTT
CDR3aa: CASSPGTGGVGGNQPQHF

v_gene: TRBV30
d_gene: TRBD2
len: 16
abundance: .
j_gene: TRBJ2-7
CDR3nt: TGTGCCTGTCGACTAGCGGGGGCCTCGCTCTCCTACGAGCAGTACTTC
CDR3aa: CACRLAGASLSYEQYF

v_gene: TRBV7-2
d_gene: TRBD1
len: 16
abundance: .
j_gene: TRBJ1-5
CDR3nt: TGTGCCAGCAGCTTATTCGGGACAGGGACCAATCAGCCCCAGCATTTT
CDR3aa: CASSLFGTGTNQPQHF

v_gene: TRBV6-4
d_gene: .
len: 15
abundance: .
j_gene: TRBJ2-3
CDR3nt: TGTGCCAGCAGTGAATCGCGGGGTGTAGCAGATACGCAGTATTTT
CDR3aa: CASSESRGVADTQYF

v_gene: TRBV9
d_gene: .
len: 14
abundance: .
j_gene: TRBJ2-7
CDR3nt: TGTGCCAGCAGCCCGCCGGAGGATCCGCACACGCAGTACTTC
CDR3aa: CASSPPEDPHTQYF

v_gene: TRBV10-2
d_gene: .
len: 15
abundance: .
j_gene: TRBJ2-7
CDR3nt: TGCGCCAGCAGTGACAACAGGGCCAGCTCCTACGAGCAGTACTTC
CDR3aa: CASSDNRASSYEQYF

v_gene: TRBV20-1
d_gene: .
len: 10
abundance: .
j_gene: TRBJ2-1
CDR3nt: TGCAGTGCTAGCCGGGGTGAGCAGTTCTTC
CDR3aa: CSASRGEQFF

v_gene: TRBV5-1
d_gene: TRBD1
len: 15
abundance: .
j_gene: TRBJ1-1
CDR3nt: TGCGCCAGCAGCTTGGGGACAGGGGCGAACACTGAAGCTTTCTTT
CDR3aa: CASSLGTGANTEAFF

v_gene: TRBV2
d_gene: .
len: 14
abundance: .
j_gene: TRBJ1-1
CDR3nt: TGTGCCAGCAGTGAGCTCAGATCGAACACTGAAGCTTTCTTT
CDR3aa: CASSELRSNTEAFF

v_gene: TRBV5-6
d_gene: .
len: 15
abundance: .
j_gene: TRBJ1-3
CDR3nt: TGTGCCAGCAGCTTAGCACAGGGCTCTGGAAACACCATATATTTT
CDR3aa: CASSLAQGSGNTIYF

v_gene: TRBV2
d_gene: .
len: 15
abundance: .
j_gene: TRBJ2-5
CDR3nt: TGTGCCAGCAGGACGGAAAAGGCCGGCGGGGAGACCCAGTACTTC
CDR3aa: CASRTEKAGGETQYF

v_gene: TRBV29-1
d_gene: .
len: 14
abundance: .
j_gene: TRBJ2-7
CDR3nt: TGCAGCGGCGTACTACAACGGGAAGCCTACGAGCAGTACTTC
CDR3aa: CSGVLQREAYEQYF

v_gene: TRBV5-1
d_gene: TRBD2
len: 17
abundance: .
j_gene: TRBJ2-1
CDR3nt: TGCGCCAGCAGCTTAAACCCTAGCGGGGGGGCCTTGGGTGAGCAGTTCTTC
CDR3aa: CASSLNPSGGALGEQFF

v_gene: TRBV12-5
d_gene: .
len: 14
abundance: .
j_gene: TRBJ1-2
CDR3nt: TGTGCTAGTGCCACACCTGGGGGGGCTCAAGGCTACACCTTC
CDR3aa: CASATPGGAQGYTF

v_gene: TRBV19
d_gene: TRBD1
len: 15
abundance: .
j_gene: TRBJ1-3
CDR3nt: TGTGCCAGTAGTACTACAGGGGGCAGTGGAAACACCATATATTTT
CDR3aa: CASSTTGGSGNTIYF

v_gene: TRBV7-8
d_gene: TRBD2
len: 16
abundance: .
j_gene: TRBJ2-2
CDR3nt: TGTGCCAGCAGCTTGGGACTAGCGGGAGAATTGGGGGAGCTGTTTTTT
CDR3aa: CASSLGLAGELGELFF

v_gene: TRBV5-1
d_gene: .
len: 13
abundance: .
j_gene: TRBJ1-2
CDR3nt: TGCGCCAGCAGCTTGATAGGGGTCCGTGGCTACACCTTC
CDR3aa: CASSLIGVRGYTF

v_gene: TRBV9
d_gene: .
len: 13
abundance: .
j_gene: TRBJ1-1
CDR3nt: TGTGCCAGCAGCGTATCGGCGGGCACTGAAGCTTTCTTT
CDR3aa: CASSVSAGTEAFF

v_gene: TRBV5-6
d_gene: TRBD1
len: 15
abundance: .
j_gene: TRBJ1-2
CDR3nt: TGTGCCAGCAGCTCGACAGGGGCCCGAACTTATGGCTACACCTTC
CDR3aa: CASSSTGARTYGYTF

v_gene: TRBV9
d_gene: .
len: 16
abundance: .
j_gene: TRBJ1-3
CDR3nt: TGTGCCAGCAGCGTACGGGAGGGGCCCTCTGGAAACACCATATATTTT
CDR3aa: CASSVREGPSGNTIYF

v_gene: TRBV29-1
d_gene: .
len: 14
abundance: .
j_gene: TRBJ2-1
CDR3nt: TGCAGCGTTGAGGACAGCAGGGACTACAATGAGCAGTTCTTC
CDR3aa: CSVEDSRDYNEQFF

v_gene: TRBV2
d_gene: TRBD1
len: 15
abundance: .
j_gene: TRBJ1-5
CDR3nt: TGTGCCAGCAAAAAGGGACAGCCCGAGAATCAGCCCCAGCATTTT
CDR3aa: CASKKGQPENQPQHF

v_gene: TRBV6-5
d_gene: TRBD1
len: 15
abundance: .
j_gene: TRBJ1-2
CDR3nt: TGTGCCAGCAAAGAGACCGGGACAGAATTCTATGGCTACACCTTC
CDR3aa: CASKETGTEFYGYTF

v_gene: TRBV9
d_gene: TRBD2
len: 15
abundance: .
j_gene: TRBJ2-2
CDR3nt: TGTGCCAGCAGCGTGGGGACTAGTGACACCGGGGAGCTGTTTTTT
CDR3aa: CASSVGTSDTGELFF

v_gene: TRBV5-1
d_gene: .
len: 17
abundance: few
j_gene: TRBJ1-1
CDR3nt: TGCGCCAGCAGCTTGGCCTGGGGCAGGGGTATGAACACTGAAGCTTTCTTT
CDR3aa: CASSLAWGRGMNTEAFF

v_gene: TRBV6-6
d_gene: TRBD1
len: 15
abundance: .
j_gene: TRBJ1-4
CDR3nt: TGTGCCAGCAGTTACTGGGACAGGGGTGGCGAAAAACTGTTTTTT
CDR3aa: CASSYWDRGGEKLFF

v_gene: TRBV9
d_gene: TRBD2
len: 15
abundance: .
j_gene: TRBJ2-2
CDR3nt: TGTGCCAGCAGCTTTAGCGGGGATAACACCGGGGAGCTGTTTTTT
CDR3aa: CASSFSGDNTGELFF

v_gene: TRBV5-1
d_gene: TRBD1
len: 15
abundance: .
j_gene: TRBJ2-7
CDR3nt: TGCGCCAGCAGCTCTCGGACAGGGGGCACAGCCGAGCAGTACTTC
CDR3aa: CASSSRTGGTAEQYF

v_gene: TRBV6-1
d_gene: .
len: 15
abundance: .
j_gene: TRBJ2-1
CDR3nt: TGTGCCAGCAGAGACGACAGGTACTCCTACAATGAGCAGTTCTTC
CDR3aa: CASRDDRYSYNEQFF

v_gene: TRBV7-9
d_gene: .
len: 17
abundance: once
j_gene: TRBJ1-5
CDR3nt: TGTGCCAGCAGCTTAGACCCCGGACAGTATAGCAATCAGCCCCAGCATTTT
CDR3aa: CASSLDPGQYSNQPQHF

v_gene: TRBV25-1
d_gene: .
len: 16
abundance: .
j_gene: TRBJ1-1
CDR3nt: TGTGCCAGCAGTGAATGGAGCAAGAGGGCACCCACTGAAGCTTTCTTT
CDR3aa: CASSEWSKRAPTEAFF

v_gene: TRBV6-1
d_gene: .
len: 13
abundance: once
j_gene: TRBJ1-1
CDR3nt: TGTGCCAGCAGTGAAGCCCCAGGAACTGAAGCTTTCTTT
CDR3aa: CASSEAPGTEAFF

v_gene: TRBV18
d_gene: .
len: 12
abundance: .
j_gene: TRBJ2-5
CDR3nt: TGTGCCAGCTCATATGACCAAGAGACCCAGTACTTC
CDR3aa: CASSYDQETQYF

v_gene: TRBV7-8
d_gene: .
len: 14
abundance: .
j_gene: TRBJ1-5
CDR3nt: TGTGCCAGCAGCCCTAGCTACAGGGAACAGCCCCAGCATTTT
CDR3aa: CASSPSYREQPQHF

v_gene: TRBV27
d_gene: .
len: 14
abundance: .
j_gene: TRBJ1-1
CDR3nt: TGTGCCAGCAGTTTGTCCGGACAGAACACTGAAGCTTTCTTT
CDR3aa: CASSLSGQNTEAFF

v_gene: TRBV18
d_gene: .
len: 14
abundance: .
j_gene: TRBJ1-1
CDR3nt: TGTGCCAGCTCACCGGGGCGGTTGAACACTGAAGCTTTCTTT
CDR3aa: CASSPGRLNTEAFF

v_gene: TRBV6-1
d_gene: .
len: 11
abundance: .
j_gene: TRBJ2-7
CDR3nt: TGTGCCGGTGGGGCGTTCCGCGAGCAGTACTTC
CDR3aa: CAGGAFREQYF

v_gene: TRBV18
d_gene: .
len: 15
abundance: .
j_gene: TRBJ2-5
CDR3nt: TGTGCCAGCTCACCTCGCCACGGAGAAAAAGAGACCCAGTACTTC
CDR3aa: CASSPRHGEKETQYF

v_gene: TRBV7-6
d_gene: TRBD1
len: 16
abundance: .
j_gene: TRBJ1-1
CDR3nt: TGTGCCAGCAGCTTAGTGTCCCAGGGGGCTCAAACTGAAGCTTTCTTT
CDR3aa: CASSLVSQGAQTEAFF

v_gene: TRBV7-2
d_gene: TRBD1
len: 20
abundance: .
j_gene: TRBJ2-5
CDR3nt: TGTGCCAGCAGCTTAGCTGGTGTGGGGACAGGGGGGATATACCAAGAGACCCAGTACTTC
CDR3aa: CASSLAGVGTGGIYQETQYF

v_gene: TRBV4-1
d_gene: .
len: 14
abundance: .
j_gene: TRBJ1-5
CDR3nt: TGCGCCAGCAGCCAACGAGTTAGCAATCAGCCCCAGCATTTT
CDR3aa: CASSQRVSNQPQHF

v_gene: TRBV28
d_gene: TRBD1
len: 14
abundance: .
j_gene: TRBJ2-7
CDR3nt: TGTGCCAGCAGTACGGGACAGGTAGTCTACGAGCAGTACTTC
CDR3aa: CASSTGQVVYEQYF

v_gene: TRBV6-1
d_gene: .
len: 16
abundance: .
j_gene: TRBJ1-5
CDR3nt: TGTGCCAGCAGTGATGATCCGGACTTTAGCAATCAGCCCCAGCATTTT
CDR3aa: CASSDDPDFSNQPQHF

v_gene: TRBV5-6
d_gene: TRBD1
len: 14
abundance: .
j_gene: TRBJ2-7
CDR3nt: TGTGCCAGCAGCTCGGGACAGGGGCTCTACGAGCAGTACTTC
CDR3aa: CASSSGQGLYEQYF